This record covers a single TCR beta chain. The table lists this clone with a count of one. Its antigen remains unidentified. Per-base qualities were not stored, and no clone one base away is much larger. V is clipped by 4 bases and J by 7 bases, and the sequence between their germline boundaries is 13 bases long. Via the germline V gene, CDR1 is MNHNS and CDR2 SASEGT. The CDR3 covers 14 residues, taking in both the cysteine and the phenylalanine. Solely the CDR3 DNA is kept, with 42 bases framed from the first base. These data originate in a study of somatic mutations in cytotoxic T cells in rheumatoid arthritis (dated by TCRdb to between 2016 and 2019). As for the study more broadly: Sorted V beta1+ cells also underwent TCRB sequencing, and some V beta antibody-stained T-cell populations were flow-sorted at nearly 100% purity on a FACSAria II or Sony SH800. In newly diagnosed rheumatoid arthritis without treatment, the study examined if expanded CD8+ T-cell clones harbor somatic mutations, relying on TCRB deep sequencing to characterize clonality. A total of around 62 rheumatoid arthritis patients and 20 to 25 healthy controls underwent TCRB deep sequencing. Median age was essentially the same in the patient group and the control group. Results and caveats for the whole study, not just this receptor: In patients, CD8+ clonality rose with age (Spearman r of about 0.51), which was not the case in healthy controls. Several identical CD8+ TCRB sequences were found in both blood and synovial fluid, and in about an eighth of the roughly 60 patients the largest CD8+ clone exceeded 20% of CD8+ cells. The antigen targets of the expanded CD8+ clones were unknown, and absence from virus-specific databases did not rule out viral specificity. CD8+ T-cell clonality in rheumatoid arthritis patients was not significantly different from that in age-matched healthy controls. The slight TRBV07 underrepresentation in patients was not adjusted for multiple comparisons.

Sequencing of TCRB CDR3 was done on genomic DNA with the immunoSEQ assay. As for the original processing: Nothing other than productive TCRB rearrangements was included in the analyses. Defining a clone by its unique TCRB CDR3 sequence, the study calculated clonality as a productive clonality index derived from Shannon entropy. To calculate repertoire overlap between two samples, the template counts of each clone were considered relative to each sample's total templates. A correlation with a Spearman r of roughly 0.66 was found between V-gene usage by flow cytometry and V-gene usage by TCRB sequencing. TCRdb's version of the immuneACCESS table is confined to in-frame rearrangements and falls short of the full clone set. An unresolved V gene accounts for under half of the shortfall where checked; the remainder is of unknown origin. V and J calls and clone size are as listed in that table; D and trimming were resolved from the DNA. For this sample the table gives 18,000 or so clones, of which more than 60% were detected only once. Approximately 20% of the sample belongs to the ten largest clones.

Healthy controls were roughly 20 blood donors whose buffy coats were used, with a median age of about 56 years (range roughly 20-80) and 55% to 65% female. Flow cytometry confirmed the purity of CD4+ and CD8+ cells that had been isolated by positive magnetic bead selection on an AutoMACS. Ficoll-Paque PLUS density gradient separation was used to isolate peripheral blood mononuclear cells. DNA was extracted from CD4-enriched, CD8-enriched or PBMC samples with Nucleospin Tissue or Tissue XS kits and quantified with a Qubit 2.0 fluorometer. The specimen sequenced was CD8+ T cells sorted from blood. This TCR derives from a woman aged 55-70 years in good health. The chain is encoded by TRBV6-1 joined to TRBJ1-4; the D gene assignment is ambiguous. CDR3 reads: CASSGVGSGEKLFF. The DNA sequence reads TGTGCCAGCAGTGGGGTGGGGAGCGGTGAAAAACTGTTTTTT.